The subject of this entry is one TCR beta chain. The data were obtained in a study of blood T cell repertoires in COVID-19. Study overall: Either two negative PCRs, clearance, or symptom resolution qualified Cohort 3 donors as recovered.

The CDR3 is made up of 16 amino acids. The V gene lost 4 bases and the J gene lost 4 bases, with 20 bases spanning the gap. Germline CDR1 SGDLS, CDR2 YYNGEE. The assay was immunoSEQ multiplex PCR, and TCRdb's table has in-frame clones only and misses some. The sample comprises hundreds of thousands of clones, around 85% of which are singletons, and approximately 3.3% rests with the top ten. Self-reported history from a screening survey and questionnaire set each donor's cohort. This clonotype was obtained from a woman aged 50 to 60 in a cohort exposed to, infected with or recovered from COVID-19 (not recorded which). The rearrangement joins TRBV9 to TRBJ1-2; D perhaps matches TRBD1 (5 bases). The sample was PBMCs or T cells enriched from blood (not recorded which). The CDR3 DNA reads TGTGCCAGCAGCCCCCAAGGTGGGTACGGGGGCTATGGCTACACCTTC. Residues: CASSPQGGYGGYGYTF.